These 8 T cell receptor beta chains were sequenced from one sample in a study of blood T cells in healthy people across ages. The authors ran a second PCR of about 6 to 12 cycles using a sample-barcoded 5' primer and a J-beta primer mix. MiXCR, applied by TCRdb to the 5' RACE reads, yields one record per CDR3 protein. The data show 1.5 million to 2 million distinct CDR3 sequences, over 25% seen once. The sample comprised blood. These receptors were taken from a woman aged 30 to 39 in good health.

This clonotype has only one observation. Possible read error: a much larger clone is one base away. The rearrangement links TRBV29-1 to TRBJ2-1; 9 bases agree with TRBD2. This CDR3 is 14 amino acids long. CDR1 is SQVTM, CDR2 ANQGSEA, per germline. CDR3 coding DNA: TGCAGCGCCCAGACTAGCGGAACATACAATGAGCGGTTCTTC. It yields the protein CSAQTSGTYNERFF.

The table lists this clonotype with a few counts. J is TRBJ2-1 and V is TRBV7-2, with D hard to call. Germline CDR1 SGHTA, CDR2 FQGNSA. The CDR3 loop spans 14 amino acids. With 4 bases removed from V and 5 bases from J, the gap between germline ends came to 12 bases. DNA for the CDR3: TGTGCCAGCAGCTCACCAAGGTATCACAATGAGCAGTTCTTC. Protein: CASSSPRYHNEQFF.

V usage is TRBV4-1 and J usage is TRBJ2-1; 10 positions agree with TRBD1. CDR3 length: 14 amino acids. Per germline, CDR1 MGHRA and CDR2 YSYEKL. With V trimmed by 11 bases and J by 5 bases, 9 bases remained unmatched. The CDR3 DNA reads as TGCGCCGCGAGCAGGACAGGGGGAAACAATGAGCAGTTCTTC. Its translation is CAASRTGGNNEQFF.

This clonotype was counted a few times. The V and J genes are TRBV7-9 and TRBJ2-7; 8 bases are shared with TRBD2. Trimming cost V 5 bases and J 4 bases; bases outside gene matches: 22. The V gene's germline CDR1 is SEHNR and CDR2 FQNEAQ (reference sequence). The CDR3 loop spans 19 amino acids. Here the CDR3 reads CASSPSQARDSGRAYEQYF. As DNA, the CDR3 is TGTGCCAGCAGCCCCAGCCAGGCTAGAGATTCCGGGAGGGCGTACGAGCAGTACTTC.

At least ten counts were recorded for this clonotype. The chain joins TRBV28 to TRBJ1-2; tentatively, D is TRBD1 (5 bases). V lost 1 base, J lost 3 bases, and 18 bases lay in between. Per the germline V gene, CDR1 is MDHEN and CDR2 is SYDVKM. CDR3 size: 17 residues. CDR3 DNA: TGTGCCAGCAGTTTATCTGCAGGGAAAGGGAGAGACTATGGCTACACCTTC. This encodes CASSLSAGKGRDYGYTF.

This clonotype was detected only a few times. The V call is TRBV5-6, the J call TRBJ2-5; 8 bases are a match to TRBD2. The trim removed 1 base at V and 5 bases at J, leaving 10 bases unmatched. The CDR3 spans 16 residues. CDR1 is SGHDT and CDR2 is YYEEEE in the germline V gene. The CDR3 DNA follows: TGTGCCAGCAGCTTGAAGAGCGGGAGCGCGCGGGAGACCCAGTACTTC. It encodes CASSLKSGSARETQYF. Full variable domain (rest looked up from reference TRBV5-6 and TRBJ2-5): DAGVTQSPTHLIKTRGQQVTLRCSPKSGHDTVSWYQQALGQGPQFIFQYYEEEERQRGNFPDRFSGHQFPNYSSELNVNALLLGDSALYLCASSLKSGSARETQYFGPGTRLLVL.

The chain links TRBV30 to TRBJ2-1, with 11 bases fitting TRBD2. Germline V lookup: CDR1 GTSNPN, CDR2 SVGIG (reference sequence). The CDR3 is 18 residues long. The ends lost 3 bases at V and 1 base at J; junction bases unmatched: 11. CDR3 DNA: TGTGCCTGGAGCCCTACTAGCGGGAGACTCCTTTCCTACAATGAGCAGTTCTTC. It is translated as CAWSPTSGRLLSYNEQFF.

This clonotype has ten or more counts. V is TRBV15 and J is TRBJ2-7, with D perhaps matching TRBD2 (5 bases). The CDR3 sequence is 13 residues long. CDR1 is LNHNV, CDR2 YYDKDF, per germline (reference sequence). Trimming cost V 1 base and J 1 base, with 5 bases left between them. The CDR3 DNA follows: TGTGCCACCAGCAGAGGACTATCCTACGAGCAGTACTTC. Its translation is CATSRGLSYEQYF.